This entry concerns a single TCR beta chain. Germline assignment: CDR1 SGDLS and CDR2 YYNGEE. The CDR3 consists of 15 residues. J was trimmed by 3 bases and V by 3 bases; bases with no gene match: 5. Every subset had its genomic DNA shared out evenly among several immunoSEQ plates. Profiling relied on immunoSEQ multiplex PCR, and the TCRdb table lists in-frame clones only, not all of them. The sample lists fewer than 100,000 clones; approximately 61% were seen once. The data were obtained in a study of shared clonotypes between healthy human individuals. This TCR was recovered from a man between 25 and 39 years old in good health. The chain employs TRBV9 and TRBJ2-1; TRBD2 aligns across 8 bases. The source material was memory CD8+ T cells sorted from blood. Noted subset: CD45RO+ cells pooled with CCR7-negative TemRA cells. For the CDR3, the DNA is TGTGCCAGCAGCGCGATAGCGGGATTCTACAATGAGCAGTTCTTC. Protein product: CASSAIAGFYNEQFF.